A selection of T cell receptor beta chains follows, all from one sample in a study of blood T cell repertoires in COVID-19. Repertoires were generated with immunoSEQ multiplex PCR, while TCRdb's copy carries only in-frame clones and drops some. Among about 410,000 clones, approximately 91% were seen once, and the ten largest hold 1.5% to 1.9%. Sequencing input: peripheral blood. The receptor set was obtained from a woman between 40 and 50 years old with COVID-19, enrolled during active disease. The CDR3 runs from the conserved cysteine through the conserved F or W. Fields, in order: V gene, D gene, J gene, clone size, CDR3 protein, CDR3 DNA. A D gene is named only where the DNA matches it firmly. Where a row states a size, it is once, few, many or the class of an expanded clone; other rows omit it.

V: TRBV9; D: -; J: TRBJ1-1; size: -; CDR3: CASSPRGGSAEAFF; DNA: TGTGCCAGCAGCCCCCGAGGGGGAAGCGCTGAAGCTTTCTTT
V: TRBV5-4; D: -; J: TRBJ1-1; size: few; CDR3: CASSSPTQGFTEAFF; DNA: TGTGCCAGCAGCTCGCCAACACAGGGATTCACTGAAGCTTTCTTT
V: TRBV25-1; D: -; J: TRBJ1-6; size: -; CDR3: CASSVRNSPLHF; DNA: TGTGCCAGCAGTGTGCGAAATTCACCCCTCCACTTT
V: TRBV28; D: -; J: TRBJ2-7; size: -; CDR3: CASSPPWEAAYEQYF; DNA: TGTGCCAGCAGTCCCCCTTGGGAGGCGGCCTACGAGCAGTACTTC
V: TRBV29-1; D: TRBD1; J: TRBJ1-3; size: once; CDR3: CSVVWDSSGNTIYF; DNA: TGCAGCGTGGTTTGGGACAGCTCTGGAAACACCATATATTTT
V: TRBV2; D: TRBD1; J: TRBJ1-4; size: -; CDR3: CASTRTGGYREKLFF; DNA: TGTGCCAGCACCCGGACAGGGGGCTATCGGGAAAAACTGTTTTTT
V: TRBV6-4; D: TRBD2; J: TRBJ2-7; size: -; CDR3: CASSDSPGLAREQYF; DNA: TGTGCCAGCAGTGACTCTCCGGGACTAGCGAGGGAGCAGTACTTC
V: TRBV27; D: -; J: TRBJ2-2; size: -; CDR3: CATRRGGTNTGELFF; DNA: TGTGCCACCCGACGGGGCGGGACGAACACCGGGGAGCTGTTTTTT
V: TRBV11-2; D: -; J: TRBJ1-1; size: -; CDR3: CASSLTAPGAEAFF; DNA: TGTGCCAGCAGCTTAACGGCCCCGGGGGCTGAAGCTTTCTTT
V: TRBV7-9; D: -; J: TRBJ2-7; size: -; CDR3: CASSYGTLSYEQYF; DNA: TGTGCCAGCAGCTACGGGACACTAAGCTACGAGCAGTACTTC
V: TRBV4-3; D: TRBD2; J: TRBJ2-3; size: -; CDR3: CASSQVGLAGGDTQYF; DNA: TGCGCCAGCAGCCAAGTGGGTCTAGCGGGGGGAGATACGCAGTATTTT
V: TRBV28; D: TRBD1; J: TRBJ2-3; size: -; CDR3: CASSYQGAGTDTQYF; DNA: TGTGCCAGCAGTTACCAGGGGGCCGGCACAGATACGCAGTATTTT
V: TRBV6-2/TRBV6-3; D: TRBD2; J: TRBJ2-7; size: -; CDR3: CASSERGAYEQYF; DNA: TGTGCCAGCAGCGAGCGGGGGGCCTACGAGCAGTACTTC
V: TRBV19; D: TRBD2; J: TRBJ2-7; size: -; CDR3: CASSPLAGGQSEQYF; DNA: TGTGCCAGTAGCCCCCTAGCGGGGGGGCAAAGCGAGCAGTACTTC
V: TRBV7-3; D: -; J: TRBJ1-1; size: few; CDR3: CASSFGMTEAFF; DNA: TGTGCCAGCAGCTTCGGGATGACTGAAGCTTTCTTT
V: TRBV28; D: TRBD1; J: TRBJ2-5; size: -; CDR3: CASRSPGGDQETQYF; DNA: TGTGCCAGTCGATCCCCAGGGGGCGATCAAGAGACCCAGTACTTC
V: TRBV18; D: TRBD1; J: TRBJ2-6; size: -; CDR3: CASSQSGTGGFSGANVLTF; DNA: TGTGCCAGCTCACAATCCGGGACAGGGGGCTTCTCTGGGGCCAACGTCCTGACTTTC
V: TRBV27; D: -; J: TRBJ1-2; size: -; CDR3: CASSLSVGAGGYTF; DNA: TGTGCCAGCAGTTTATCGGTGGGGGCGGGTGGCTACACCTTC
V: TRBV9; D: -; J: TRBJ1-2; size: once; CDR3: CASSSRRGVWGYTF; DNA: TGTGCCAGCAGCTCACGTCGGGGGGTCTGGGGCTACACCTTC
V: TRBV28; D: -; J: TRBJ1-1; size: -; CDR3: CASRSGKAFF; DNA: TGTGCCAGCAGGTCAGGGAAAGCTTTCTTT
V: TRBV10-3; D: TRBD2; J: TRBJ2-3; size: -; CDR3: CAISELTSGADTQYF; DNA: TGTGCCATCAGTGAGTTGACTAGCGGGGCCGATACGCAGTATTTT
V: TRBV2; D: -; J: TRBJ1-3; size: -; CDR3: CASRLDRSGENTIYF; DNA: TGTGCCAGCAGACTCGACAGGAGCGGCGAAAACACCATATATTTT
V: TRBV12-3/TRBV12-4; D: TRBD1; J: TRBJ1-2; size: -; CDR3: CASSLSDRAGYTF; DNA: TGTGCCAGCAGTTTATCAGACAGGGCTGGCTACACCTTC